The 20 T cell receptor beta chains below were found in one sample sequenced in a study of T cell changes during pregnancy in multiple sclerosis (dated by TCRdb to between 2019 and 2020). The library was obtained by the immunoSEQ multiplex PCR assay. TCRdb stores this immuneACCESS table with in-frame sequences only. Part of the clones is absent; in the studies checked, under half of the shortfall reflects unresolved V genes, and no reason is known for the rest. The sample profile shows around 110,000 clones; less than 95% of them were found once. In total, the top ten clones hold 1.6% of the sample. Sequencing used peripheral blood, obtained before pregnancy. Receptors originate from a female donor with multiple sclerosis, enrolled in a pregnancy study.

The rearrangement uses TRBV6-1 and TRBJ2-7; D perhaps matches TRBD2 (5 bases). The ends were cut back, 7 bases at V and 1 base at J, with 8 bases in the middle. The germline CDR1 and CDR2 sequences are MNHNS and SASEGT. There are 12 residues in the CDR3. In nucleotides, the CDR3 is TGTGCCAGCATCGGGGATTCCTACGAGCAGTACTTC. Translation gives CASIGDSYEQYF.

This sequence joins TRBV28 and TRBJ2-1; TRBD2 agrees at 13 bases. This CDR3 is 21 amino acids long. Germline-derived CDR1 and CDR2 are MDHEN and SYDVKM. V trimming: 5 bases; J trimming: 1 base; junction bases outside the gene matches: 17. This CDR3 is CASSRLGWTSGRKRSYNEQFF. In DNA form, the CDR3 reads TGTGCCAGCAGTCGACTGGGGTGGACTAGCGGGAGAAAAAGGTCCTACAATGAGCAGTTCTTC.

The V and J genes are TRBV7-6 and TRBJ1-5; D not certain. V lost 2 bases, J lost 4 bases, and 3 bases lay in between. The CDR3 runs 12 residues. Germline V gene sequence: CDR1 SGHVS, CDR2 FNYEAQ. The CDR3 nucleotides read TGTGCCAGCAGCTTACCGAATCAGCCCCAGCATTTT. Its protein product is CASSLPNQPQHF.

This chain links TRBV7-2 with TRBJ1-4; D gene unclear. CDR1 and CDR2 from the germline V gene are SGHTA and FQGNSA. This CDR3 is 13 amino acids long. V was trimmed by 5 bases and J by 7 bases, leaving 11 bases between them. CDR3 bases: TGTGCCAGCAGCCAAGCTTTATTTGAAAAACTGTTTTTT. This sequence encodes CASSQALFEKLFF.

A few counts support this clone. The chain recombines TRBV9 with TRBJ1-1; 7 bases are a match to TRBD1. CDR3 length: 16 amino acids. V shed 3 bases, J shed 1 base, and the junction held 9 bases outside the gene matches. Germline V gives CDR1 SGDLS, CDR2 YYNGEE. CDR3 in DNA: TGTGCCAGCAGCGCTCAACAGGGGCCGGGGAACACTGAAGCTTTCTTT. Encoded protein: CASSAQQGPGNTEAFF.

This chain uses TRBV5-1 with TRBJ1-6; tentative D call: TRBD1 (5 bases). This CDR3 spans 15 amino acids. V was shortened by 5 bases and J by 3 bases, with 12 bases between the two germline ends. Looked up from germline, CDR1 is SGHRS and CDR2 is YFSETQ. The CDR3: CASRPTGFYNSPLHF. In DNA form, the CDR3 reads TGCGCCAGCAGACCTACAGGTTTCTATAATTCACCCCTCCACTTT.

As regards this clone: The junction shows a germline mismatch at one end, possibly a read error. The gene calls are TRBV18 and TRBJ2-6; 8 bases are shared with TRBD1. The germline V gene has CDR1 KGHSH and CDR2 LQKENI. The CDR3 contains 17 residues. The CDR3 loop reads CASTPGQAFGGANVLTF. CDR3 DNA: TGTGCCAGCACACCGGGACAGGCCTTCGGGGGGGCCAACGTCCTGACTTTC.

For the CDR3, the DNA is TGTGCCAGCTCGCTCCGCTCGGGGGGGCTATACAATGAGCAGTTCTTC. Translating gives CASSLRSGGLYNEQFF. This chain links TRBV19 with TRBJ2-1, with TRBD2 identical over 8 bases. The CDR3 length is 16 residues. Germline trimming cut 9 bases from V and 4 bases from J; bases unmatched to any gene: 14. Germline-derived CDR1 and CDR2 are LNHDA and SQIVND (reference sequence).

The V and J genes are TRBV27 and TRBJ1-2; no definite D call. The CDR3 runs to 13 residues. The V gene's germline CDR1 is MNHEY and CDR2 SMNVEV (reference sequence). V was shortened by 5 bases and J by 2 bases, with 9 bases between the two germline ends. The CDR3 sequence is CASSLGINYGYTF. The CDR3 DNA reads as TGTGCCAGCAGTCTGGGCATAAACTATGGCTACACCTTC.

This clone has only one observation. The chain couples TRBV11-2 to TRBJ2-7, with a tentative D call TRBD2 (7 bases). CDR3 size: 19 residues. Germline-derived CDR1 and CDR2 are SGHAT and FQNNGV. Between the trimmed V and J ends, which lost 4 bases and 3 bases, there was a span of 28 bases. DNA for the CDR3: TGTGCCAGCAGCTCAATTCAGGTCCCCCGGGGGGCAAGTATCTACGAGCAGTACTTC. Protein sequence: CASSSIQVPRGASIYEQYF.

J is TRBJ2-2 and V is TRBV5-1, with a tentative D call TRBD1 (6 bases). This CDR3 contains 16 residues. Germline loops: CDR1 SGHRS, CDR2 YFSETQ. V was shortened by 0 bases and J by 5 bases, with 14 bases between the two germline ends. The CDR3 loop reads CASSLDQGIWTGELFF. Written as DNA, the CDR3 is TGCGCCAGCAGCTTGGATCAGGGGATTTGGACCGGGGAGCTGTTTTTT. Full variable domain (remainder filled in from reference TRBV5-1 and TRBJ2-2): KAGVTQTPRYLIKTRGQQVTLSCSPISGHRSVSWYQQTPGQGLQFLFEYFSETQRNKGNFPGRFSGRQFSNSRSEMNVSTLELGDSALYLCASSLDQGIWTGELFFGEGSRLTVL.

The V gene is TRBV29-1, the J gene TRBJ1-5; 7 positions match TRBD1. Trimming at V came to 4 bases and at J to 8 bases, leaving 23 bases not matched to a gene. The CDR3 is made up of 18 amino acids. Germline values: CDR1 SQVTM, CDR2 ANQGSEA. The CDR3 DNA follows: TGCAGCGTTGCGGACAATCTGGGCCCGGACAGGACGGGGGAGCCCCAGCATTTT. Encoded protein: CSVADNLGPDRTGEPQHF.

The V and J genes are TRBV29-1 and TRBJ2-5; 9 nucleotides line up with TRBD2. Trimming at V came to 3 bases and at J to 6 bases, leaving 14 bases not matched to a gene. The V gene's germline CDR1 is SQVTM and CDR2 ANQGSEA. The CDR3 is made up of 16 amino acids. The CDR3 DNA follows: TGCAGCGTTGAGATTTGGCGGGAGGGCCTCGGAAAGACCCAGTACTTC. Translation gives CSVEIWREGLGKTQYF. Based on the CDR3 plus reference TRBV29-1 and TRBJ2-5, the full variable domain is SAVISQKPSRDICQRGTSLTIQCQVDSQVTMMFWYRQQPGQSLTLIATANQGSEATYESGFVIDKFPISRPNLTFSTLTVSNMSPEDSSIYLCSVEIWREGLGKTQYFGPGTRLLVL.

J is TRBJ2-2 and V is TRBV20-1; D ambiguous. The CDR3 has 11 amino acids. The ends were cut back, 1 base at V and 8 bases at J, with 5 bases in the middle. Per the germline V gene, CDR1 is DFQATT and CDR2 is SNEGSKA (reference sequence). The CDR3 sequence is CSARGEGELFF. The CDR3 nucleotides are TGCAGTGCTAGAGGCGAAGGGGAGCTGTTTTTT.

This clone was detected only once. The genes are TRBV2 and TRBJ2-1, with D perhaps TRBD1 (6 bases). With 8 bases removed from V and 7 bases from J, the gap between germline ends came to 18 bases. CDR1 is SNHLY, CDR2 FYNNEI, per germline. This CDR3 region has 14 residues. The CDR3 sequence: CASEGGIAVNEQFF. The CDR3 region has the DNA TGTGCCAGCGAAGGGGGAATAGCAGTGAATGAGCAGTTCTTC.

The chain carries TRBV18 and TRBJ1-2, with D tentatively TRBD1 (5 bases). Germline CDR1 reads KGHSH; CDR2 reads LQKENI. V lost 4 bases, J lost 5 bases, and 11 bases lay in between. The CDR3 contains 13 residues. The CDR3 nucleotides are TGTGCCAGCTCACTAGACAGATCTTATGGCTACACCTTC. Translated: CASSLDRSYGYTF.

The rearrangement joins TRBV7-2 to TRBJ2-2; tentative D call: TRBD2 (7 bases). The germline V and J ends were trimmed by 1 base and 5 bases, with 14 bases remaining between them. CDR1 SGHTA and CDR2 FQGNSA come from the germline V gene. This CDR3 comprises 16 residues. CDR3: CASSLVAGALTGELFF. The CDR3 DNA reads TGTGCCAGCAGCTTAGTGGCGGGGGCCTTGACCGGGGAGCTGTTTTTT.

This clone has just one count. The V call is TRBV6-5, the J call TRBJ1-4; no definite D call. This CDR3 contains 14 residues. The V gene's germline CDR1 is MNHEY and CDR2 SVGAGI. V lost 4 bases to trimming and J lost 0 bases, with 6 bases between them. The CDR3 here is CASSWAATNEKLFF. The CDR3 DNA reads as TGTGCCAGCAGTTGGGCAGCAACTAATGAAAAACTGTTTTTT.

CDR3 loop: CASQYLQRGFRNQPQHF. The CDR3 DNA reads as TGTGCCAGTCAATACCTCCAGCGGGGATTTCGCAATCAGCCCCAGCATTTT. V and J are TRBV19 and TRBJ1-5; D is unresolved. The CDR3 has 17 amino acids. Trimming stripped 8 bases from V and 2 bases from J, with 22 bases between. The V gene's germline CDR1 is LNHDA and CDR2 SQIVND (reference sequence).

This clone came up many times. At the DNA level, this CDR3 is encoded by other sequences in the same sample as well. The chain links TRBV19 to TRBJ1-5; D unresolved. The V and J ends lost 3 bases and 7 bases respectively, with 13 bases between them. The CDR3 has 14 residues. Germline V gene sequence: CDR1 LNHDA, CDR2 SQIVND (reference sequence). In DNA, the CDR3 is TGTGCCAGTAGTATGATCTCAGATTGGCAGCCCCAGCATTTT. Translation: CASSMISDWQPQHF.